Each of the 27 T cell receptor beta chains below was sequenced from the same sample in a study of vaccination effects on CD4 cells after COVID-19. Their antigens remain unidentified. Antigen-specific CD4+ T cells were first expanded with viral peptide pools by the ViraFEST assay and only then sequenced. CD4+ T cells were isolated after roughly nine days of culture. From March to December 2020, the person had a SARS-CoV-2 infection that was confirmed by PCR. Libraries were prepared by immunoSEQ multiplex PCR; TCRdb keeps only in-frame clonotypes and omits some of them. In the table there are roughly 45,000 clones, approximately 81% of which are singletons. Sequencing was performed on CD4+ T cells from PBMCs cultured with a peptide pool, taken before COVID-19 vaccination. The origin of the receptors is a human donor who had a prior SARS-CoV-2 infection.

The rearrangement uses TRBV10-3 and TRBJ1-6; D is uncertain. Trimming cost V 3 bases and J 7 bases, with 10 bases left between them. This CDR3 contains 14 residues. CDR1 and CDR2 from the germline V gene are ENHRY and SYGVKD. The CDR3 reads CAISDPQVNSPLHF. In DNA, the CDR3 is TGTGCCATCAGTGATCCGCAGGTGAATTCACCCCTCCACTTT.

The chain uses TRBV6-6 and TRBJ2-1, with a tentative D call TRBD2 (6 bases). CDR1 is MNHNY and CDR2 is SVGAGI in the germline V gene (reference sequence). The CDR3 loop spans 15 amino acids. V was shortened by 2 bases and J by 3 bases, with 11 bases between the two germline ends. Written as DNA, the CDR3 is TGTGCCAGCAGTTACCGGGGGATGGTCTACAATGAGCAGTTCTTC. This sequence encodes CASSYRGMVYNEQFF.

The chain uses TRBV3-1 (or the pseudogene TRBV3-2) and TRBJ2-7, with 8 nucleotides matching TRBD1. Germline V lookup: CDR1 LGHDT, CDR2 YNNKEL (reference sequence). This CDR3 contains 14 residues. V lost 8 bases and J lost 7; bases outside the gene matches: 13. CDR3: CASSNGPTGGEQYF. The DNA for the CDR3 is TGTGCCAGCTCAAATGGCCCAACAGGGGGGGAGCAGTACTTC.

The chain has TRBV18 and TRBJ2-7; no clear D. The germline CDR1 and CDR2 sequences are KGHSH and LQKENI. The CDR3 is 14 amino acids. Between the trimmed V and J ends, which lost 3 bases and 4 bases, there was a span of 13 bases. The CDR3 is CASSPSWLSYEQYF. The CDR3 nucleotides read TGTGCCAGCTCACCTTCGTGGCTCAGTTACGAGCAGTACTTC.

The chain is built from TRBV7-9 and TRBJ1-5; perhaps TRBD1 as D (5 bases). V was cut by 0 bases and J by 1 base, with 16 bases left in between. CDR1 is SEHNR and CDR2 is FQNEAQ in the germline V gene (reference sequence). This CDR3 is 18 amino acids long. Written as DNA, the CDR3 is TGTGCCAGCAGCTTAGCCCAGGGAGAAAAGGGAAGCAATCAGCCCCAGCATTTT. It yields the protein CASSLAQGEKGSNQPQHF.

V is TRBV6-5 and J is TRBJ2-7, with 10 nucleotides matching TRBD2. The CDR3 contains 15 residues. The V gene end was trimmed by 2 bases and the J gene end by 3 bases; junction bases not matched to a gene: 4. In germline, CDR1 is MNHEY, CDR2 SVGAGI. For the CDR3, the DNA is TGTGCCAGCAGTTACAGGACTAGCGGACGCTACGAGCAGTACTTC. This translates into CASSYRTSGRYEQYF.

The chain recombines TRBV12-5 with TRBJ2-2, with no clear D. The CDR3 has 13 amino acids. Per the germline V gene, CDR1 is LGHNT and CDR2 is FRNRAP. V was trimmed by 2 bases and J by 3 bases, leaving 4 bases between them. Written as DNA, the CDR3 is TGTGCTAGTGGTTTGTGGGACACCGGGGAGCTGTTTTTT. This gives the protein CASGLWDTGELFF.

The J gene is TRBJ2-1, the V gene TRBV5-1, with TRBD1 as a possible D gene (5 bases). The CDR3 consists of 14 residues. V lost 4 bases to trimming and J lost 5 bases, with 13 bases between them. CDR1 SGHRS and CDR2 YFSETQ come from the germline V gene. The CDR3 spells CASSKDGANNEQFF. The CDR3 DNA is TGCGCCAGCAGCAAGGATGGGGCAAACAATGAGCAGTTCTTC.

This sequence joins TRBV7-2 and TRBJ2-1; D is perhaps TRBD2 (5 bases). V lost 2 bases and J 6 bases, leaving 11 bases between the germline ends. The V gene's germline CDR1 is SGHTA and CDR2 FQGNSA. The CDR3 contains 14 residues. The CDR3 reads CASSLITSFNEQFF. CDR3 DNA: TGTGCCAGCAGCTTAATTACTAGTTTCAATGAGCAGTTCTTC.

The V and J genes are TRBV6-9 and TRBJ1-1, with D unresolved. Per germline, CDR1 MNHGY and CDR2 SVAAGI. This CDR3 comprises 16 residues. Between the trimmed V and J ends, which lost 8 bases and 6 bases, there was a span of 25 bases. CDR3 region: CASGLPGGERGAEAFF. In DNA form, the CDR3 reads TGTGCCAGCGGCCTCCCGGGCGGGGAAAGAGGAGCTGAAGCTTTCTTT.

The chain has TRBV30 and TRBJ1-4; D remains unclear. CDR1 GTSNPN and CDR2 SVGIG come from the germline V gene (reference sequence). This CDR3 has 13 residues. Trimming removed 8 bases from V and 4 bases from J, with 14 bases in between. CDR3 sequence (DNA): TGTGCCGGACGAAGGAATTTTAATGAAAAACTGTTTTTT. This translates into CAGRRNFNEKLFF. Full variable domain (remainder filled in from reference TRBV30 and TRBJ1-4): SQTIHQWPATLVQPVGSPLSLECTVEGTSNPNLYWYRQAAGRGLQLLFYSVGIGQISSEVPQNLSASRPQDRQFILSSKKLLLSDSGFYLCAGRRNFNEKLFFGSGTQLSVL.

In DNA, the CDR3 is TGTGCCAGTAGTTTACTGGACAGGGGCCCCTACAATGAGCAGTTCTTC. Its translation is CASSLLDRGPYNEQFF. The chain has TRBV19 and TRBJ2-1, with 9 nucleotides matching TRBD1. Germline V gives CDR1 LNHDA, CDR2 SQIVND (reference sequence). This CDR3 has 16 residues. V was clipped by 5 bases and J by 2 bases; unmatched bases: 7.

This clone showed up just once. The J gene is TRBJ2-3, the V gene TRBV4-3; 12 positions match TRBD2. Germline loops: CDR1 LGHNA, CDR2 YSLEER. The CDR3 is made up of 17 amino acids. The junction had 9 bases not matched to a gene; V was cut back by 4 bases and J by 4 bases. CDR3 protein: CASSRDLAGGPSDTQYF. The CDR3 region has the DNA TGCGCCAGCAGCCGGGACCTAGCGGGAGGGCCGTCAGATACGCAGTATTTT.

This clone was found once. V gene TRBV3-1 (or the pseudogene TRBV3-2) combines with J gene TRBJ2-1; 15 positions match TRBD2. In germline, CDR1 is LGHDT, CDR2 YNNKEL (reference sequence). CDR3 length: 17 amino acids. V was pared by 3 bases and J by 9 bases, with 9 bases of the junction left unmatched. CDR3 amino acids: CASSQSDGLAGGAEQFF. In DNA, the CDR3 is TGTGCCAGCAGCCAGTCCGATGGACTAGCGGGAGGGGCTGAGCAGTTCTTC.

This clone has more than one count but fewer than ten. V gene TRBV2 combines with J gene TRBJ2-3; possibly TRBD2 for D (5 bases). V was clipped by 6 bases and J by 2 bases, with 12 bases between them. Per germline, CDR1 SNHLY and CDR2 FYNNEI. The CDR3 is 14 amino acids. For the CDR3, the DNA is TGTGCCAGCAGGGGAGACATAAACACAGATACGCAGTATTTT. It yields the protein CASRGDINTDTQYF.

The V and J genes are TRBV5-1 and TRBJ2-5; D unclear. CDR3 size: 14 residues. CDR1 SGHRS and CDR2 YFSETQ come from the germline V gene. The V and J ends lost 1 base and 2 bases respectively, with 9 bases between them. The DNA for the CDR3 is TGCGCCAGCAGCTTGTCCCAGCTACAAGAGACCCAGTACTTC. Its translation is CASSLSQLQETQYF.

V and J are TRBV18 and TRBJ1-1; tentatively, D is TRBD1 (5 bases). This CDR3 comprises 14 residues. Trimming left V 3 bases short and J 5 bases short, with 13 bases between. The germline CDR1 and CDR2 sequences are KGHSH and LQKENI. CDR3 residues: CASSPAMTVTEAFF. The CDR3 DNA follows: TGTGCCAGCTCACCTGCGATGACAGTGACTGAAGCTTTCTTT.

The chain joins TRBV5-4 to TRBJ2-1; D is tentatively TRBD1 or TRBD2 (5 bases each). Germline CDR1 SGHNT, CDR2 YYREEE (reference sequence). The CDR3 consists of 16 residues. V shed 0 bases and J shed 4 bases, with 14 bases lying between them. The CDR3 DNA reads TGTGCCAGCAGCTTGGCCGGGGCTACCTCATACAATGAGCAGTTCTTC. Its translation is CASSLAGATSYNEQFF.

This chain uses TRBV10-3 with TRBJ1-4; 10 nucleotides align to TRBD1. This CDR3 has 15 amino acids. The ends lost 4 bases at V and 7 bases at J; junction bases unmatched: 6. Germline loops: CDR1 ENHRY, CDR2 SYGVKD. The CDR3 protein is CAISVGRDRGEKLFF. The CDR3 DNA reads TGTGCCATCAGTGTGGGAAGGGACAGGGGTGAAAAACTGTTTTTT.

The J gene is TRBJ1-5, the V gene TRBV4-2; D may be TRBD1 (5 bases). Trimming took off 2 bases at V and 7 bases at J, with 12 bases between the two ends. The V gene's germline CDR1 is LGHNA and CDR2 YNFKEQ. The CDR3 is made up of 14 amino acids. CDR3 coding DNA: TGTGCCAGCAGCCAAACCAGGGAATTACAGCCCCAGCATTTT. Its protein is CASSQTRELQPQHF.

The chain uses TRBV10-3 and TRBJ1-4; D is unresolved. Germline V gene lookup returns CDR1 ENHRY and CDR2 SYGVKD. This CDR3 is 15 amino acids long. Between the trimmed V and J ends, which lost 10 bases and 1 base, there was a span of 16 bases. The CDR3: CATAGRHRTNEKLFF. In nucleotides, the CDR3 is TGTGCCACTGCCGGACGACACCGAACTAATGAAAAACTGTTTTTT.

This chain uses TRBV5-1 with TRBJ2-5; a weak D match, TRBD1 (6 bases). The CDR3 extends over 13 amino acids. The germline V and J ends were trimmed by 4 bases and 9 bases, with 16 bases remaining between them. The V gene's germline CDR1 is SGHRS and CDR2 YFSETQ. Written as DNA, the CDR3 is TGCGCCAGCAGCCAACAACCGGACAGTCCCCAGTACTTC. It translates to CASSQQPDSPQYF.

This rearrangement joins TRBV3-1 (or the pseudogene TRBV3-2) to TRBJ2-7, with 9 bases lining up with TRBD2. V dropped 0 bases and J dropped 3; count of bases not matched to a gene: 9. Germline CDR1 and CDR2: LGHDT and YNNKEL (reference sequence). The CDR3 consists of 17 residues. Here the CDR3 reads CASSQESRRGGVYEQYF. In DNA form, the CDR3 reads TGTGCCAGCAGCCAAGAATCTCGGCGGGGGGGCGTCTACGAGCAGTACTTC.

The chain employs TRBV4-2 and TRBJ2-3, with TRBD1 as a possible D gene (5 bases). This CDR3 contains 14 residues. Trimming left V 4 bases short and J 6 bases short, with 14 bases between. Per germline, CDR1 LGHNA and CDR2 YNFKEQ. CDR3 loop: CASSRGYAADTQYF. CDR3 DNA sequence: TGTGCCAGCAGCCGGGGCTACGCTGCGGATACGCAGTATTTT.

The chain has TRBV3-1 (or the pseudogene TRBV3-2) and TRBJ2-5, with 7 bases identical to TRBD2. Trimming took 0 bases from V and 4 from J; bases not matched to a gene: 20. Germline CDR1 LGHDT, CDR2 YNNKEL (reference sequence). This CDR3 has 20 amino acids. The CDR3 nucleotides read TGTGCCAGCAGCCAAGAGGCAGGGTTCGTGGCTAGCGGCATGGGAGAGACCCAGTACTTC. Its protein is CASSQEAGFVASGMGETQYF.

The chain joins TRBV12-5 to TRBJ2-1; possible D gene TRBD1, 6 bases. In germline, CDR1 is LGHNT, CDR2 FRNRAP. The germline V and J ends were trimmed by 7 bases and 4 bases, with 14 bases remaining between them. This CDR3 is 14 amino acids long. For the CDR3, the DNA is TGTGCTAGTGTAGGGCAGGGGATATACAATGAGCAGTTCTTC. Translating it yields CASVGQGIYNEQFF.

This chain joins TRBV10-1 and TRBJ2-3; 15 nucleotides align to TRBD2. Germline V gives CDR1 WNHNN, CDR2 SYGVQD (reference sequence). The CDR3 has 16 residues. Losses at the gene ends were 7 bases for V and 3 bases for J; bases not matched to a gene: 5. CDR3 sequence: CASTGLAGGPTDTQYF. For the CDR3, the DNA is TGCGCCAGCACTGGACTAGCGGGGGGGCCAACAGATACGCAGTATTTT.